The subject of this entry is one T cell receptor beta chain. This clone's antigen is unknown. There are no base qualities to consult, and no much larger clone falls within one base. Every donor was a healthy Caucasian. The method behind the library was 5' RACE. The listed sequencing device is Illumina HiSeq 2000. A universal primer binding site was introduced by template switching, and a unique molecular identifier was present in the final cDNA, enabling accurate counting of TCR cDNA molecules. Specific primers in the conserved constant-segment region were used to synthesize first-strand cDNA for TCR alpha and beta chains. To control for contamination, each cDNA library was double barcoded with a SMART-Mk sample barcode plus Illumina barcodes. TruSeq adapter sequences, together with Illumina sample barcodes, were added in two successive PCR steps. The Illumina HiSeq platform was used with custom primers to sequence TCR alpha and beta cDNA libraries. For the original study's pipeline: Unique molecular identifiers were extracted from raw reads with MiGEC, and CDR3 positions were determined with MiXCR. Recombination models were inferred per individual with the repgenHMM and IGoR tools using an EM algorithm. Shared clonotype analysis was performed with the tcR package in R, normalizing sharing by the product of cloneset sizes. To study raw recombination without the effects of thymic and clonal selection, out-of-frame nonproductive sequences were analyzed. TCRdb cleaned the public reads at Q25 with fastp, built clones with MiXCR and kept in-frame beta chains. Here each entry gathers all rows of one CDR3 protein and keeps the most common genes and DNA. V and J calls and clone size were set by TCRdb, not the authors. Here the sample has 1.5 million to 2 million distinct CDR3 sequences; around a third occur a single time. 0.27% of the sample goes to the ten largest clones.

The sample belongs to a study of identical twins (dated by TCRdb to 2016 to 2017). With respect to the entire study: To test whether fetal clonotypes persist, this study deep-sequenced TCR alpha and beta repertoires from monozygotic twins, from unrelated adults of various ages, and from cord blood. To rule out contamination, replicate twin experiments were performed at different times with different library preparation protocols. Results and caveats for the whole study, not just this receptor: Recombination models systematically underestimated out-of-frame TCR alpha sharing in monozygotic twins but agreed with sharing between unrelated individuals. Out-of-frame TCR alpha sequences shared between twins showed an excess of low generation-probability sequences compared with coincidental sharing between unrelated individuals. Abundant cord blood beta clonotypes had fewer insertions, young adult naive repertoires showed a similar but weaker trend, and memory repertoires showed no such trend. Conclusions relied on cross-sectional statistical analysis, since the same donors could not be followed over many years. The excess sharing between twins in beta out-of-frame sequences was weaker because fewer shared sequences reduced the signal-to-noise ratio. Invariant T cells such as MAIT and iNKT could partly confound zero-insertion analyses, although diverse VJ usage argued against such confounding for most clonotypes.

Germline trimming amounts to 3 bases on V and 5 bases on J, with 8 as the count of junction bases outside the gene matches. The cysteine opens and the phenylalanine closes a CDR3 of 16 amino acids. The DNA shown is the 48-base CDR3, in frame from base 1. From a lookup of the germline V gene, CDR1 and CDR2 are SGDLS and YYNGEE. What was sequenced was cord blood. The sequence is built from TRBV9 and TRBJ2-1, with 10 junctional bases fitting TRBD2. The sequence was obtained from a newborn girl in good health. The CDR3 sequence is CASSAQSGRANNEQFF. The DNA sequence is as follows: TGTGCCAGCAGCGCCCAGAGCGGGAGGGCCAACAATGAGCAGTTCTTC. Reference TRBV9 and TRBJ2-1 genes cover what lies past the CDR3, so the full variable domain is DSGVTQTPKHLITATGQRVTLRCSPRSGDLSVYWYQQSLDQGLQFLIQYYNGEERAKGNILERFSAQQFPDLHSELNLSSLELGDSALYFCASSAQSGRANNEQFFGPGTRLTVL.